A single sample gave rise to the 13 T cell receptor beta chains below, sequenced in a study of CD8+CD57+ T cells in acquired aplastic anemia (dated by TCRdb to the late 2010s). The patients picked for sequencing were ones in whom flow cytometry had shown an expansion of CD8+CD57+ cells. The run used an Illumina HiSeq 2000. TCR beta VDJ combination and CDR3 sequence profiling used genomic DNA as the template. Through fastp at Q25 and MiXCR, TCRdb rebuilt clones from the public reads, retaining in-frame beta chains. Identical CDR3 protein sequences are pooled into one entry, listed with their most common genes and DNA. The sample table holds a few hundred thousand distinct CDR3 sequences, of which under 50% were seen once. Jointly, the top ten make up just under 20% of the sample. The sample was sorted CD4+, CD8+, or CD8+CD57+ T cells (not recorded which) from PBMCs. The receptors originated from a human donor with aplastic anemia.

This clonotype was counted a single time. The rearrangement joins TRBV19 to TRBJ1-5, with 7 bases fitting TRBD1. CDR3 size: 16 residues. Trimming took 5 bases from V and 2 from J; bases not matched to a gene: 9. CDR1 and CDR2 from the germline V gene are LNHDA and SQIVND (reference sequence). The CDR3 reads CASSAYRGLGNQPQHF. In DNA, the CDR3 is TGTGCCAGTAGTGCCTACAGGGGTTTGGGCAATCAGCCCCAGCATTTT.

In this sample, this clonotype turned up a few times. The chain links TRBV10-3 to TRBJ1-2; TRBD1 might be the D (6 bases). The CDR3 runs 16 residues. From germline, CDR1 is ENHRY and CDR2 SYGVKD. V lost 0 bases, J lost 6 bases, and 17 bases lay in between. The CDR3 region is CAISESVQGKNHGYTF. The CDR3 bases are TGTGCCATCAGTGAGTCGGTACAGGGTAAGAATCATGGCTACACCTTC.

This clonotype has at least ten counts. The CDR3 protein is CSAVLAGVRGNEQFF. The DNA for the CDR3 is TGCAGTGCTGTCTTAGCGGGGGTGAGGGGTAATGAGCAGTTCTTC. The chain links TRBV20-1 to TRBJ2-1; 9 bases fit TRBD2. Looked up from germline, CDR1 is DFQATT and CDR2 is SNEGSKA (reference sequence). V trimming: 5 bases; J trimming: 7 bases; junction bases outside the gene matches: 12. This CDR3 has 15 amino acids.

The chain couples TRBV11-3 to TRBJ1-5; D gene uncertain. In germline, CDR1 is SGHNT, CDR2 YENEEA. This CDR3 contains 11 residues. The germline V and J ends were trimmed by 0 bases and 11 bases, with 5 bases remaining between them. This CDR3 is CASSLDQAQHF. For the CDR3, the DNA is TGTGCCAGCAGCTTAGACCAGGCCCAGCATTTT.

This clonotype was counted at least ten times. This chain connects TRBV19 to TRBJ2-1; 8 bases are shared with TRBD1. CDR1 and CDR2 from the germline V gene are LNHDA and SQIVND (reference sequence). Losses at the gene ends were 2 bases for V and 7 bases for J; bases not matched to a gene: 4. The CDR3 spans 14 residues. CDR3 nucleotides: TGTGCCAGTAGTATACAGGACAGGGCAAATGAGCAGTTCTTC. Protein: CASSIQDRANEQFF. The full variable domain, completed using reference TRBV19 and TRBJ2-1, is DGGITQSPKYLFRKEGQNVTLSCEQNLNHDAMYWYRQDPGQGLRLIYYSQIVNDFQKGDIAEGYSVSREKKESFPLTVTSAQKNPTAFYLCASSIQDRANEQFFGPGTRLTVL.

This sequence joins TRBV10-3 and TRBJ1-4, with D maybe TRBD1 (5 bases). Germline lookup yields CDR1 ENHRY and CDR2 SYGVKD. The CDR3 extends over 16 amino acids. Trimming took off 2 bases at V and 3 bases at J, with 13 bases between the two ends. In DNA form, the CDR3 reads TGTGCCATCAGTGAGAGGGGCAGCGGGTCTAATGAAAAACTGTTTTTT. It yields the protein CAISERGSGSNEKLFF.

This clonotype was picked up many times. V gene TRBV6-5 combines with J gene TRBJ1-2; 7 bases fit TRBD1. Germline V gives CDR1 MNHEY, CDR2 SVGAGI. This CDR3 comprises 16 residues. V was clipped by 2 bases and J by 4 bases; unmatched bases: 10. This chain's CDR3 is CASSYQGGEGRYGYTF. The CDR3 region has the DNA TGTGCCAGCAGTTACCAGGGGGGTGAGGGGCGCTATGGCTACACCTTC.

In its sample, this clonotype was seen a few times. The rearrangement links TRBV6-1 to TRBJ1-4; TRBD1 agrees at 7 bases. The J segment lost 8 bases and the V segment lost 3 bases, leaving 9 bases of the junction unmatched. This CDR3 has 15 residues. The germline V gene encodes CDR1 MNHNS and CDR2 SASEGT. Here the CDR3 reads CASSERQGYREKLFF. The CDR3 coding sequence is TGTGCCAGCAGTGAGAGACAGGGATATCGCGAAAAACTGTTTTTT.

Concerning this clonotype itself: The CDR3 carries no conserved terminal phenylalanine or tryptophan, so it likely arises from a read error. The chain employs TRBV20-1 and TRBJ1-6; D remains ambiguous. The CDR3 has 12 amino acids. V lost 6 bases, J lost 13 bases, and 16 bases lay in between. CDR1 DFQATT and CDR2 SNEGSKA come from the germline V gene (reference sequence). This chain's CDR3 is CSASKSGYPLHI. The CDR3 nucleotides read TGCAGTGCCTCGAAAAGTGGTTATCCCCTCCACATT.

This clonotype was detected many times. The V call is TRBV7-6, the J call TRBJ1-6, with D possibly TRBD1 on 6 matching bases. In germline, CDR1 is SGHVS, CDR2 FNYEAQ. The V end was cut by 5 bases, the J end by 12 bases, with 14 bases between. This CDR3 has 13 amino acids. The CDR3 loop is CASSPETGRPLHF. The CDR3 DNA is TGTGCCAGCAGCCCTGAAACAGGGCGACCCCTCCACTTT. The variable domain in full, completed from reference TRBV7-6 and TRBJ1-6, reads GAGVSQSPRYKVTKRGQDVALRCDPISGHVSLYWYRQALGQGPEFLTYFNYEAQQDKSGLPNDRFSAERPEGSISTLTIQRTEQRDSAMYRCASSPETGRPLHFGNGTRLTVT.

V usage is TRBV5-1 and J usage is TRBJ2-5; 7 nucleotides line up with TRBD2. Germline loops: CDR1 SGHRS, CDR2 YFSETQ. This CDR3 is 15 amino acids long. Losses at the gene ends were 3 bases for V and 2 bases for J; bases not matched to a gene: 7. In DNA form, the CDR3 reads TGCGCCAGCAGCTCGGTAGCCGGGGGGCAAGAGACCCAGTACTTC. Translated, it gives CASSSVAGGQETQYF.

CDR3 DNA: TGTGCCAGTAGTATTATGGCAGGGGATATATACGAGCAGTACTTC. Encoded protein: CASSIMAGDIYEQYF. The chain links TRBV19 to TRBJ2-7, with D tentatively TRBD1 (6 bases). This CDR3 region has 15 residues. V was shortened by 3 bases and J by 4 bases, with 16 bases between the two germline ends. Germline values: CDR1 LNHDA, CDR2 SQIVND (reference sequence).

In its sample, this clonotype was seen many times. This chain joins TRBV20-1 and TRBJ1-2; the match to TRBD1 covers 8 bases. CDR3 length equals 14 residues. V lost 2 bases and J lost 7; bases outside the gene matches: 9. Germline V gene lookup returns CDR1 DFQATT and CDR2 SNEGSKA (reference sequence). CDR3 protein: CSARTDRAFGGYTF. CDR3 bases: TGCAGTGCTAGAACGGACAGGGCTTTTGGTGGCTACACCTTC.